Sequencing of this TCR beta chain was carried out in a study of preoperative IRX-2 immunotherapy in early breast cancer. This clone was seen a few times. This CDR3 comprises 14 residues. The germline V gene has CDR1 SGHNT and CDR2 YENEEA. V was trimmed by 4 bases and J by 1 base, leaving 11 bases between them. The assay was immunoSEQ multiplex PCR, and TCRdb's table has in-frame clones only and misses some. The repertoire holds 3,000 to 4,500 clones, with nearly 70% as singletons. Regarding treatment: preoperative locoregional IRX-2 cytokine immunotherapy. Patients received preoperative, locoregional IRX-2 cytokine immunotherapy in a phase Ib study.

The receptor was derived from a human donor with breast cancer. Sample: tumor tissue, taken after IRX-2 immunotherapy. The rearrangement joins TRBV11-3 to TRBJ2-7; the D gene is possibly TRBD1 (5 bases). CDR3 DNA: TGTGCCAGCAGCTCGGTCGCAGGGTCCTACGAGCAGTACTTC. Its translation: CASSSVAGSYEQYF.